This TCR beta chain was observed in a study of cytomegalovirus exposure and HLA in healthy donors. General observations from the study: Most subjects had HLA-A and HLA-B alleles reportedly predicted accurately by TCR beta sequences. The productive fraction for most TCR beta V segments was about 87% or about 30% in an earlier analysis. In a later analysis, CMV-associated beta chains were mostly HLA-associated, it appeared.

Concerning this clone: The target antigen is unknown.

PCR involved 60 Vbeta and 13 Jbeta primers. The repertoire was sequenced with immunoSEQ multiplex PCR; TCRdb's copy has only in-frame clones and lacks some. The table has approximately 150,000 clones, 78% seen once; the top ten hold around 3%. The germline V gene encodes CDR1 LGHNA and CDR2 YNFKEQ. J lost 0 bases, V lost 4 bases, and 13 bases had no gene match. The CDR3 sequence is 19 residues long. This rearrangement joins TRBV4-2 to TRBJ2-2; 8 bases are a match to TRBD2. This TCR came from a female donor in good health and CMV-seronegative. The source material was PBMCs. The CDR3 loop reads CASSPRGGSGDANTGELFF. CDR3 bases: TGTGCCAGCAGCCCCAGAGGAGGTAGCGGGGACGCGAACACCGGGGAGCTGTTTTTT.